One T cell receptor (beta chain) is described in this entry. The data were obtained in a study of blood T cell repertoires in COVID-19. Looking at the study overall: T cells, B-cell-depleted T cells, or PBMCs provided the cDNA or gDNA that served as material.

Here immunoSEQ multiplex PCR was the method, and the copy in TCRdb shows in-frame clones only, minus some. In the table there are around 250,000 clones, around 83% of which are singletons. Trimming stripped 5 bases from V and 6 bases from J, with 13 bases between. This CDR3 contains 13 residues. Germline CDR1 reads MDHEN; CDR2 reads SYDVKM. This chain connects TRBV28 to TRBJ1-1; possibly TRBD1 for D (5 bases). The receptor comes from an elderly man with acute or convalescent COVID-19. Sample: peripheral blood. The DNA of the CDR3 is TGTGCCAGCAGTCTAGGGGCGGCCGCTGAAGCTTTCTTT. Protein product: CASSLGAAAEAFF.